This T cell receptor (beta chain) was captured in a study of T-cell reconstitution after alpha-beta-depleted transplantation in children. This clonotype was picked up a small number of times. The TCRbeta library was prepared with unique molecular identifiers. TCRdb called the PCR reads again in MiXCR, with one record for every CDR3 protein. In the table there are a few hundred thousand distinct CDR3 sequences, approximately 9% of which are singletons. V lost 5 bases and J 1 base, leaving 20 bases between the germline ends. CDR3 length equals 17 residues. CDR1 is SGHTA, CDR2 FQGNSA, per germline. The material was PBMCs from the stem cell graft donor, obtained from the stem cell graft. The TCR was taken from a human donor who donated a stem cell graft to a child with acute lymphoblastic leukemia. This chain links TRBV7-2 with TRBJ1-1; weak D call: TRBD1 (6 bases). CDR3 sequence: CASSRGWGQGANTEAFF. CDR3 sequence (DNA): TGTGCCAGCAGCCGTGGATGGGGGCAGGGTGCGAACACTGAAGCTTTCTTT.